This T cell receptor (beta chain) was captured by sequencing in a study of molecular identifiers for immune sequencing clone quantification. This clonotype was picked up many times. Per the germline V gene, CDR1 is MDHEN and CDR2 is SYDVKM. V gave up 2 bases and J gave up 1 base, with 14 bases separating them. The CDR3 sequence is 16 residues long. Using its own MiXCR run on the PCR reads, TCRdb lists one record per CDR3 protein. In the table there are just under 65,000 distinct CDR3 sequences, under 20% of which are singletons. The sequenced sample was naive CD8+ T cells from blood, with Jurkat cell RNA spiked in. Documented subset: FACS-sorted CD8+CD4-CCR7+CD45RA+ naive T cells. The chain carries TRBV28 and TRBJ1-1, with D possibly matching TRBD1 (6 bases). The source of this sequence is a human donor in good health. Some libraries in this study had Jurkat cell RNA spiked in. The CDR3 loop is CASSLRGAGRNTEAFF. The DNA of the CDR3 is TGTGCCAGCAGTTTACGGGGGGCGGGTAGGAACACTGAAGCTTTCTTT.